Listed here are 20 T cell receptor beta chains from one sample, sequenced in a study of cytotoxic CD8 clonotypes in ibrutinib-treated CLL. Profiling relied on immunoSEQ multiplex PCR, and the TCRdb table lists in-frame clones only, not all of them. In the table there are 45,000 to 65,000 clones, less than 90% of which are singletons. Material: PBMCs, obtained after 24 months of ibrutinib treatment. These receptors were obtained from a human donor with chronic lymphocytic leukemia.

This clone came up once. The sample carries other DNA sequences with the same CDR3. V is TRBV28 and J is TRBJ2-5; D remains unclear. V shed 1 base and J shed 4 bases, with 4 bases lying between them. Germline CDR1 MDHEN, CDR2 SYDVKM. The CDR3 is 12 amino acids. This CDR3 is CASSLLRETQYF. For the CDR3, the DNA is TGTGCCAGCAGTTTATTGAGAGAGACCCAGTACTTC.

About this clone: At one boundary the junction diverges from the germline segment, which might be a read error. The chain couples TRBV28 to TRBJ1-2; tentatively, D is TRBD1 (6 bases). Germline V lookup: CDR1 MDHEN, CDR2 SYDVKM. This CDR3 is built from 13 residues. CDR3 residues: CASSSQGNDGYTF. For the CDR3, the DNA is TGTGCCAGCAGTTCACAGGGTAACGATGGCTACACCTTC.

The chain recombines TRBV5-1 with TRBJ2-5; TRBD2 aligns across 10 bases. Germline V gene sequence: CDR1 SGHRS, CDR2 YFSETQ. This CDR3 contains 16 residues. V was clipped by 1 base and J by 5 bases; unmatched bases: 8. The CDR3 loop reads CASSLISGRVGETQYF. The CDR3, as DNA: TGCGCCAGCAGCTTGATCAGCGGGAGGGTAGGGGAGACCCAGTACTTC. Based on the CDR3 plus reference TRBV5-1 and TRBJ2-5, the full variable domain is KAGVTQTPRYLIKTRGQQVTLSCSPISGHRSVSWYQQTPGQGLQFLFEYFSETQRNKGNFPGRFSGRQFSNSRSEMNVSTLELGDSALYLCASSLISGRVGETQYFGPGTRLLVL.

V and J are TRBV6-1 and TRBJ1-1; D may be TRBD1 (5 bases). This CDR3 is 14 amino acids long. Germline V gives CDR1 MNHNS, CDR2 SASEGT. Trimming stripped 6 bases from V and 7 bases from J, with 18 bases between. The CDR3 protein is CASRPGLLRGEAFF. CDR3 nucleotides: TGTGCCAGCAGACCGGGGCTACTAAGGGGTGAAGCTTTCTTT.

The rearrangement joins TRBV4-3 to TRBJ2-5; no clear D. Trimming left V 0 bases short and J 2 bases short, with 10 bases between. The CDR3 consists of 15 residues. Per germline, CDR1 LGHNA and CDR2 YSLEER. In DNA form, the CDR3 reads TGCGCCAGCAGCCAAGATTGGCCAGGACAAGAGACCCAGTACTTC. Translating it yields CASSQDWPGQETQYF.

CDR3 sequence (DNA): TGTGCCAACTCCATAGCAGGAGACTCCTACAATGAGCAGTTCTTC. Amino acid sequence: CANSIAGDSYNEQFF. This chain uses TRBV5-3 with TRBJ2-1; D is undetermined. TRBV5-3 is an ORF, and what it does is uncertain. The CDR3 totals 15 residues. Trimming took off 9 bases at V and 0 bases at J, with 16 bases between the two ends.

Written as DNA, the CDR3 is TGTGCCAGTGGGACTAGCGGGAGGGGGCAAGAGACCCAGTACTTC. Amino acid sequence: CASGTSGRGQETQYF. The chain has TRBV9 and TRBJ2-5; 16 bases map to TRBD2. Trimming at V came to 8 bases and at J to 2 bases, leaving 3 bases not matched to a gene. Germline CDR1 SGDLS, CDR2 YYNGEE. The CDR3 is made up of 15 amino acids.

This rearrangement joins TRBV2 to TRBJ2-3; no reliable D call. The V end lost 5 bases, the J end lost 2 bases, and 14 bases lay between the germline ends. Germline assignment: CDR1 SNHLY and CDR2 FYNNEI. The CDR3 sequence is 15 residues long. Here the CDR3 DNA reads TGTGCCAGCAGTAAGGTCATGACATTCACAGATACGCAGTATTTT. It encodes CASSKVMTFTDTQYF. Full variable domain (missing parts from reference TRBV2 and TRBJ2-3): EPEVTQTPSHQVTQMGQEVILRCVPISNHLYFYWYRQILGQKVEFLVSFYNNEISEKSEIFDDQFSVERPDGSNFTLKIRSTKLEDSAMYFCASSKVMTFTDTQYFGPGTRLTVL.

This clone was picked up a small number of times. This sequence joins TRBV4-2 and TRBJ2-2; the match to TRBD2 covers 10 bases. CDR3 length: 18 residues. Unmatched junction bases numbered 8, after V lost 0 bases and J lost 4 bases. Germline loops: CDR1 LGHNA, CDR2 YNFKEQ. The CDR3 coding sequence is TGTGCCAGCAGCCAAGAGCCTAGCGGGAGAAGAGGCACCGGGGAGCTGTTTTTT. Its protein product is CASSQEPSGRRGTGELFF.

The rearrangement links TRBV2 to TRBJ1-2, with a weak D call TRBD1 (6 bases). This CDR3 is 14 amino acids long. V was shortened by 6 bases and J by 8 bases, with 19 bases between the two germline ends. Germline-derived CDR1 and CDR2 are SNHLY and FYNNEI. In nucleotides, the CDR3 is TGTGCCAGCAGCTGGTCGGGGGGCGGAGGAGGCTACACCTTC. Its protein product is CASSWSGGGGGYTF.

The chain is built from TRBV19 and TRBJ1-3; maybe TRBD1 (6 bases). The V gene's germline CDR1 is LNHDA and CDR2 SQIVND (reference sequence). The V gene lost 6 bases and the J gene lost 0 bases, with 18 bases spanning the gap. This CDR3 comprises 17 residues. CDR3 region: CASRFVGQTFSGNTIYF. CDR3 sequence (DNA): TGTGCCAGTAGGTTCGTCGGACAGACCTTCTCTGGAAACACCATATATTTT.

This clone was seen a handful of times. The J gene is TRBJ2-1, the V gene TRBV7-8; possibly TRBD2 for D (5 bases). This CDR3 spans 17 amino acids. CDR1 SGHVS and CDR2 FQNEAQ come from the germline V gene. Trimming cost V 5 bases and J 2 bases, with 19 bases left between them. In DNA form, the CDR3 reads TGTGCCAGCAGCCCCGGACTGCCCCCTGAAACCTACAATGAGCAGTTCTTC. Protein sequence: CASSPGLPPETYNEQFF.

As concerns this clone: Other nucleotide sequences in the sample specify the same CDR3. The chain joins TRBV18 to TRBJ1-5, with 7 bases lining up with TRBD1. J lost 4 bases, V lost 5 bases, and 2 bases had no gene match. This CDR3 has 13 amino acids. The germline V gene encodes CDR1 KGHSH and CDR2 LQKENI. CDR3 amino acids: CASSEDRNQPQHF. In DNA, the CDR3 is TGTGCCAGCTCAGAGGACAGGAATCAGCCCCAGCATTTT.

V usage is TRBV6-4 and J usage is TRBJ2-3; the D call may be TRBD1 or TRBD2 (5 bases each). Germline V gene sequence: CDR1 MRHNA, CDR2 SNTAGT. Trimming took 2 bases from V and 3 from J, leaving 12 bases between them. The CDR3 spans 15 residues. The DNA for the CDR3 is TGTGCCAGCAGTGACATGGGGCTAGCTACAGATACGCAGTATTTT. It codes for CASSDMGLATDTQYF.

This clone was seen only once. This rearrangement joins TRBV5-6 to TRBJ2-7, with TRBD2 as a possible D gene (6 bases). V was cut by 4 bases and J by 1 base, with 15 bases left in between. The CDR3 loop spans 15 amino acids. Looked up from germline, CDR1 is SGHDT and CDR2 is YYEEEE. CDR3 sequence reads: CASSRSGDASYEQYF. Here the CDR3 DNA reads TGTGCCAGCAGCCGCTCGGGAGATGCATCCTACGAGCAGTACTTC.

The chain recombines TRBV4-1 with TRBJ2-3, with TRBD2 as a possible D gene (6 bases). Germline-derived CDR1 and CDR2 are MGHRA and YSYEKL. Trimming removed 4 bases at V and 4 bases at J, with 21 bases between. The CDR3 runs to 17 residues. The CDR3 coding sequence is TGCGCCAGCAGCCCCCGGGGGAGGAGCGCGGAATCAGATACGCAGTATTTT. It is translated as CASSPRGRSAESDTQYF.

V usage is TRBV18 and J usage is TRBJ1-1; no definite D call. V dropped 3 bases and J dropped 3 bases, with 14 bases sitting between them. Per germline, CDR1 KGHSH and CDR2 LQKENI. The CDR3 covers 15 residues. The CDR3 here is CASSPIPKEDTEAFF. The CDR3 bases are TGTGCCAGCTCACCGATCCCCAAGGAGGACACTGAAGCTTTCTTT. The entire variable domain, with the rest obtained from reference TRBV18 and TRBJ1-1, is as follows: NAGVMQNPRHLVRRRGQEARLRCSPMKGHSHVYWYRQLPEEGLKFMVYLQKENIIDESGMPKERFSAEFPKEGPSILRIQQVVRGDSAAYFCASSPIPKEDTEAFFGQGTRLTVV.

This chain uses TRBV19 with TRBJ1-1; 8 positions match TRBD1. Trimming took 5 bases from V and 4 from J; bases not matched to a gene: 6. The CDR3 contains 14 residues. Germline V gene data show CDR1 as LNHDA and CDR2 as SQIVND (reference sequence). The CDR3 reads CASSLTGGGTEAFF. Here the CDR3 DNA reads TGTGCCAGTAGTCTCACAGGGGGAGGCACTGAAGCTTTCTTT.

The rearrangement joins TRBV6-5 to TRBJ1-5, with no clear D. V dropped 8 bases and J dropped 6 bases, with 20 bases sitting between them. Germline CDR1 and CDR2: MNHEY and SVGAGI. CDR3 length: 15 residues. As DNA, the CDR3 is TGTGCCAGCGGAGAGACGCTAGGAAGTGGTCAGCCCCAGCATTTT. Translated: CASGETLGSGQPQHF.

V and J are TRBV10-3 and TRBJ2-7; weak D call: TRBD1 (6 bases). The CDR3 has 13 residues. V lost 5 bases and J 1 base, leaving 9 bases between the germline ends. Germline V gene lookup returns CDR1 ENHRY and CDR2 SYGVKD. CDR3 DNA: TGTGCCATCAGTACTACAGGGTCCTACGAGCAGTACTTC. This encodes CAISTTGSYEQYF.